The clone carrying this TCR beta chain was observed many times. Its specificity is unknown. Amplification of TCR beta CDR3 regions used RNA as the template. During a first-round RT-PCR of the TCR CDR3, the HTBI primer set was used. TCRdb re-called the multiplex PCR reads through MiXCR, storing one row per CDR3 protein. The table records some 250,000 distinct CDR3 sequences, 14% to 15% of them present only once. The data originate from a study of T cells in Graves' hyperthyroidism and ophthalmopathy. Study-level points and caveats: Researchers found most expanded thyroid clonotypes above 0.001 in blood as well.

V gave up 5 bases and J gave up 2 bases, with 10 bases separating them. The CDR3 is 14 amino acids. In germline, CDR1 is MNHNS, CDR2 SASEGT. Not enrolled were patients with uncontrolled infection, other autoimmune disease, pregnancy or lactation. The specimen sequenced was blood. V is TRBV6-1 and J is TRBJ1-5; D is uncertain. The receptor's source is a woman in her 40s with Graves' hyperthyroidism that later progressed to Graves' ophthalmopathy. The CDR3 protein is CASSPDGRNQPQHF. CDR3 nucleotide sequence: TGTGCCAGCAGTCCCGACGGTCGCAATCAGCCCCAGCATTTT.